Below, one T cell receptor (beta chain) is given with its context. This sample is part of a study of blood T cell repertoires in COVID-19. Study overall: Spain, Italy and the United States supplied samples that represented acute and convalescent COVID-19. T cells, B-cell-depleted T cells, or PBMCs provided the cDNA or gDNA that served as material.

Germline V CDR1 and CDR2: SQVTM, ANQGSEA. Trimming took 3 bases from V and 8 from J; bases not matched to a gene: 6. The CDR3 has 12 amino acids. In the original analysis: Cell counts per sample came from amplifying reference gene primers. Profiled with immunoSEQ multiplex PCR; TCRdb holds only in-frame clones, not every one. That table gives V, J and clone size, and the DNA gave D and trimming. The sample consists of 95,000 to 100,000 clones, 85% to 90% of them appearing once. Patients of the Seattle cohort, enrolled during active infection, were followed longitudinally. The V gene is TRBV29-1, the J gene TRBJ1-1, with 7 bases that match TRBD1. This TCR was recovered from a human donor with COVID-19, enrolled during active disease. The donor label of this sample is uncertain. The specimen sequenced was peripheral blood. CDR3 amino acids: CSVDLGQTEAFF. The CDR3 nucleotides read TGCAGCGTTGATCTGGGACAGACGGAAGCTTTCTTT.